This entry lists 10 T cell receptor beta chains sequenced from one sample in a study of cytomegalovirus exposure and HLA in healthy donors. Researchers ran the PCR with 60 Vbeta and 13 Jbeta primers. Some clones are missing from TCRdb's copy, which holds only in-frame ones; the method was immunoSEQ multiplex PCR. The repertoire holds more than 95,000 clones, with 76% as singletons. The sample taken for sequencing was PBMCs. These receptors were taken from a man aged 35 to 55 in good health and CMV-seropositive.

This chain connects TRBV12-5 to TRBJ2-5, with 15 bases matching TRBD2. The assigned J gene may be wrong: the sequence end matches TRBJ2-7 better. Germline CDR1 LGHNT, CDR2 FRNRAP. The CDR3 is 18 amino acids. This CDR3 is CASGLVRGLAGGPHEQYF. The DNA for the CDR3 is TGTGCTAGTGGTTTGGTACGCGGACTAGCGGGAGGGCCGCACGAGCAGTACTTC.

This clone was seen once. CDR3 in DNA: TGTGCCAGCAGCCCTAGCGGGGCGAACACCGGGGAGCTGTTTTTT. The encoded protein is CASSPSGANTGELFF. This rearrangement joins TRBV7-3 to TRBJ2-2, with TRBD2 matching 9 bases. The CDR3 consists of 15 residues. The V gene's germline CDR1 is SGHTA and CDR2 FQGTGA. V shed 5 bases, J shed 0 bases, and the junction held 1 base outside the gene matches.

The chain couples TRBV5-4 to TRBJ2-5, with D possibly matching TRBD2 (6 bases). V lost 2 bases to trimming and J lost 3 bases, with 14 bases between them. CDR3 length: 15 amino acids. Germline-derived CDR1 and CDR2 are SGHNT and YYREEE (reference sequence). CDR3 in DNA: TGTGCCAGCAGCTTCCAGGTCGGAGGGGAAGAGACCCAGTACTTC. This gives the protein CASSFQVGGEETQYF.

This chain joins TRBV9 and TRBJ2-2; 7 nucleotides agree with TRBD2. CDR3 length: 17 residues. Unmatched junction bases numbered 6, after V lost 0 bases and J lost 1 base. The germline CDR1 and CDR2 sequences are SGDLS and YYNGEE. The CDR3 nucleotides are TGTGCCAGCAGCGTAGGTGTAGTAGCGGGGAACACCGGGGAGCTGTTTTTT. Its protein is CASSVGVVAGNTGELFF.

The CDR3 sequence is CASSLARAGGPGDTQYF. In DNA form, the CDR3 reads TGTGCCAGCAGCTTAGCACGAGCGGGGGGGCCTGGGGATACGCAGTATTTT. This sequence joins TRBV7-2 and TRBJ2-3, with 10 bases fitting TRBD2. Germline values: CDR1 SGHTA, CDR2 FQGNSA. The CDR3 sequence is 17 residues long. Trimming took 0 bases from V and 6 from J; bases not matched to a gene: 9.

The sample holds a few counts of this clone. The gene calls are TRBV15 and TRBJ2-3; D gene uncertain. Germline loops: CDR1 LNHNV, CDR2 YYDKDF (reference sequence). The ends were cut back, 7 bases at V and 0 bases at J, with 8 bases in the middle. The CDR3 contains 13 residues. The CDR3 is CATTRASTDTQYF. CDR3 nucleotides: TGTGCCACCACTAGAGCTAGCACAGATACGCAGTATTTT.

The rearrangement joins TRBV9 to TRBJ1-4; tentative D call: TRBD1 (5 bases). The CDR3 runs to 15 residues. Trimming pared 0 bases from V and 12 bases from J, leaving 18 bases between. Germline V CDR1 and CDR2: SGDLS, YYNGEE. This chain's CDR3 is CASSVGFSGDEELFF. The CDR3 bases are TGTGCCAGCAGCGTAGGTTTCTCGGGGGACGAAGAACTGTTTTTT.

The V and J genes are TRBV11-2 and TRBJ1-1; D is ambiguous. V lost 5 bases and J lost 11, with 18 bases in between. Germline values: CDR1 SGHAT, CDR2 FQNNGV. The CDR3 sequence is 13 residues long. CDR3 residues: CASSLDTVGSAFF. DNA for the CDR3: TGTGCCAGCAGCCTTGACACGGTCGGTTCTGCTTTCTTT.

The V call is TRBV20-1, the J call TRBJ1-4; D not resolved. The CDR3 contains 10 residues. The germline CDR1 and CDR2 sequences are DFQATT and SNEGSKA (reference sequence). V lost 5 bases and J 8 bases, leaving 6 bases between the germline ends. In DNA form, the CDR3 reads TGCAGTGCTCCCAAAGAAAAACTGTTTTTT. Translating it yields CSAPKEKLFF.

This clone was detected a few times. The rearrangement joins TRBV10-3 to TRBJ1-3; D gene unclear. Germline-derived CDR1 and CDR2 are ENHRY and SYGVKD. V lost 10 bases and J 0 bases, leaving 13 bases between the germline ends. The CDR3 is 14 amino acids. The CDR3 region is CATTPTSSGNTIYF. The CDR3, as DNA: TGTGCCACCACACCGACAAGCTCTGGAAACACCATATATTTT.